This TCR beta chain was captured in a study of blood T cell repertoires in COVID-19. Profiled with immunoSEQ multiplex PCR; TCRdb holds only in-frame clones, not every one. Seen here are hundreds of thousands of clones, more than 75% observed once, and the top ten hold about 2.1%. Germline values: CDR1 DFQATT, CDR2 SNEGSKA (reference sequence). The CDR3 contains 10 residues. Trimming cost V 3 bases and J 5 bases, with 4 bases left between them. The chain employs TRBV20-1 and TRBJ2-5; D uncertain. The sequence came from a woman aged 55-69 years with COVID-19, enrolled during active disease. The sequenced sample was peripheral blood. The CDR3 protein is CSASHETQYF. CDR3 nucleotide sequence: TGCAGTGCTAGCCATGAGACCCAGTACTTC.